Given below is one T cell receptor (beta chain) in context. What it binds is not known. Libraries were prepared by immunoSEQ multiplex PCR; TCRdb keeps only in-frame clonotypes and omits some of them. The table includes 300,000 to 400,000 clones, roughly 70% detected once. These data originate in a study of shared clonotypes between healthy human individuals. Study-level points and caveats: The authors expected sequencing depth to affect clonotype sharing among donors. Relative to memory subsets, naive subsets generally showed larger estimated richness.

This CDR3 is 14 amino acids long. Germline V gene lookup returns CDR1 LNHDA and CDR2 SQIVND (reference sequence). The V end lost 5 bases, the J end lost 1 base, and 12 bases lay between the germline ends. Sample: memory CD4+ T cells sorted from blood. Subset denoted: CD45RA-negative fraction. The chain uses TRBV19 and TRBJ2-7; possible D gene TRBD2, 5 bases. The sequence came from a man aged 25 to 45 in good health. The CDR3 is CASSDQTGSYEQYF. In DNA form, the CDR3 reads TGTGCCAGTAGTGATCAAACGGGATCCTACGAGCAGTACTTC.